The rows below give T cell receptor beta chains drawn from one sample of a study of monozygotic twins with inflammatory bowel disease. From its re-call of the 5' RACE reads, TCRdb lists each CDR3 protein once, without DNA. Listed are some 440,000 distinct CDR3 sequences; approximately 2.4% falls within the top ten. Sequencing used blood. These receptors all come from a human donor with ulcerative colitis or Crohn's disease, or a healthy co-twin of an affected twin (not recorded which). Both conserved end residues are part of each CDR3. The order of the fields is V gene, CDR3 length, J gene, CDR3 protein.

TRBV5-1,17,TRBJ2-5,CASSLGGSDRAQETQYF
TRBV7-2,13,TRBJ1-1,CASSLQNGAEAFF
TRBV4-1,15,TRBJ1-2,CASSQTRGANYGYTF
TRBV5-1,13,TRBJ1-1,CASSSAGGTEAFF
TRBV5-1,16,TRBJ1-2,CASSPGGDGGNYGYTF
TRBV7-3,15,TRBJ1-1,CASSSGVSGNTEAFF
TRBV19,15,TRBJ1-5,CASSRTGTTNQPQHF
TRBV7-2,11,TRBJ1-1,CASSGNTEAFF
TRBV30,11,TRBJ2-1,CAWSIRDEQFF
TRBV19,17,TRBJ1-5,CASSIPGTRGSNQPQHF